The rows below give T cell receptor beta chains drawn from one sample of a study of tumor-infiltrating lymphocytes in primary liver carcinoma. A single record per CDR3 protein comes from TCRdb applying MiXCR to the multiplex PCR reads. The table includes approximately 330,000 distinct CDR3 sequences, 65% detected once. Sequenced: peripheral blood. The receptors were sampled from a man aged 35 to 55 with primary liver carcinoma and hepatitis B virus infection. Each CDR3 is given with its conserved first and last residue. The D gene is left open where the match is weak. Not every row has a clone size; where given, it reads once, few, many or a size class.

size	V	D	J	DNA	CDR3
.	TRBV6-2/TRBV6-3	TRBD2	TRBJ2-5	TGTGCCAGCAGCACTGCCGCTAGCGGGGTAGAGGAGACCCAGTACTTC	CASSTAASGVEETQYF
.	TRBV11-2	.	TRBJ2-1	TGTGCCAGCAGCGGTAGAGGGAGAGGGTACAATGAACAGTTCTTC	CASSGRGRGYNEQFF
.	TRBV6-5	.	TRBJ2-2	TGTGCCAGCAGTTACTCTCCAGGTTCTAATACCGGGGAGCTGTTTTTT	CASSYSPGSNTGELFF
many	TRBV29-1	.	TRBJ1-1	TGCAGCGTTGAACGGCCTTTGAACACTGAAGCTTTCTTT	CSVERPLNTEAFF
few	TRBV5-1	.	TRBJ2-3	TGCGCCAGCAGCTTGCGGCAGACAGATACGCAGTATTTT	CASSLRQTDTQYF
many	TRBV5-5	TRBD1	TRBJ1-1	TGTGCCAGCAGCTTTCAGGGGGCGACGAACACTGAAGCTTTCTTT	CASSFQGATNTEAFF
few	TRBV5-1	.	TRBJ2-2	TGCGCCAGCAGCTTGAAAGGGCCGGACACCGGGGAGCTGTTTTTT	CASSLKGPDTGELFF
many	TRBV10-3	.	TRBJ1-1	TGTGCCATCAGTGACGCGGGAGAAGGGACTGAAGCTTTCTTT	CAISDAGEGTEAFF
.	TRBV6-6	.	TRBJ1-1	TGTGCCAGCTCCATCGATACAGCGAACACTGAAGCTTTCTTT	CASSIDTANTEAFF
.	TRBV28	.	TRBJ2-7	TGTGCCAGCAGTTCCCCGGGGGAAGGGCAGTCCTACGAGCAGTACTTC	CASSSPGEGQSYEQYF
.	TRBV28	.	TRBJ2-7	TGTGCCAGCAGGTCCTATCAGGGACCCGAGCAGTACTTC	CASRSYQGPEQYF
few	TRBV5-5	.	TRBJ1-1	TGTGCCAGCAGCTTTCGTCCGAACACTGAAGCTTTCTTT	CASSFRPNTEAFF
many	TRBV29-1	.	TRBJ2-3	TGCAGCGTTGAACTGGGGGGGCTAACAGATACGCAGTATTTT	CSVELGGLTDTQYF
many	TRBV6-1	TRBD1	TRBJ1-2	TGTGCCAGCACCGAGGCCGCTCGGACAGGGGCCCATGGCTACACCTTC	CASTEAARTGAHGYTF
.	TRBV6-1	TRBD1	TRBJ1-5	TGTGCCAGTAGCCCAGGGGGGGGCAATCAGGCCCAGCATTTT	CASSPGGGNQAQHF
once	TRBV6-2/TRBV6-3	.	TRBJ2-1	TGTGCCAGCACTCCCCCCGGTGAGATTACCGGGGATGAGCAGTTCTTC	CASTPPGEITGDEQFF
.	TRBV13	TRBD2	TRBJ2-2	TGTGCCAGCAGTCTCGGAGCGGGAGTTAGTACCGGGGAGCTGTTTTTT	CASSLGAGVSTGELFF
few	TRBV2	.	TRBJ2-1	TGTGCCAGCAGTGTTAAGCAAACGTACAATGAGCAGTTCTTC	CASSVKQTYNEQFF
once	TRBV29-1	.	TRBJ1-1	TGCAGAATGACCTACTCAACCACTGAAGCTTTCTTT	CRMTYSTTEAFF
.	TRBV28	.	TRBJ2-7	TGTGCCAGCGAGAGGACAGACTACGAGCAGTACTTC	CASERTDYEQYF
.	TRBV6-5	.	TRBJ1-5	TGTACCAGCAGTCGATCCGGAACAGTCTCATTCAATCAGCCCCAGCATTTT	CTSSRSGTVSFNQPQHF
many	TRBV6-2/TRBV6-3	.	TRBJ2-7	TGTGCCAGCAGTAAGTCCTACGAGCAGTACTTC	CASSKSYEQYF
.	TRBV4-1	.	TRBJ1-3	TGCGCCAACAGCCAAGATCTCTCAGACACCATATATTTT	CANSQDLSDTIYF
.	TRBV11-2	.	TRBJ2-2	TGTACCAACAGCTTGACCTACACCGGGGAGGTGTTTTTT	CTNSLTYTGEVFF
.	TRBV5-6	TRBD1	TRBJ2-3	TGTGCCAGCCATGGGACAGGGGCCTTGAATACGCAGTATTTT	CASHGTGALNTQYF
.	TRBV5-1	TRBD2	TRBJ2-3	TGCGCCAGCAGCTCCTTGATGAGAGCGGGGGCAGGAGATATGCAGTATTTT	CASSSLMRAGAGDMQYF
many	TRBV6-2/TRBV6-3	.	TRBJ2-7	TGTGCCAGCAGTTACGGGGGGCGTTCTCCCCATTACGAGCAGTACTTC	CASSYGGRSPHYEQYF
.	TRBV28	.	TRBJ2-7	TGTGCCAGCAGTACGCTACAAGGACGGGGCGGCATCAAGCAGTACTTC	CASSTLQGRGGIKQYF
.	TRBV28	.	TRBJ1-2	TGTGCCAGCAGTTTAGGGACATCTAGCTACACCTTC	CASSLGTSSYTF
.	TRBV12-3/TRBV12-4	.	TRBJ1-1	TGTGCCAGCAGTCATGGACGAACGGAAGAAGCTTTCTTT	CASSHGRTEEAFF
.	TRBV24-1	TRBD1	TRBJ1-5	TGTGCCACCAGTGACTCCCAACAGGGGGCCGGGAATCAGCCCCAGCATTTT	CATSDSQQGAGNQPQHF
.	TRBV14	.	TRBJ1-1	TGTGCCAGCAGCGAGATACCGGGACTGAAGGCTGAAGCTTTCTTT	CASSEIPGLKAEAFF
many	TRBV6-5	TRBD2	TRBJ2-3	TGTGCCAGCAGGAGACTAGCGGTCACAGATACGCAGTATTTT	CASRRLAVTDTQYF
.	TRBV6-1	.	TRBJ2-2	TGTGCCAGCAGGGGGACATCTCGGGGGCGGGAGCTGTTTTTT	CASRGTSRGRELFF
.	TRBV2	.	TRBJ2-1	TGTGCCAGCACCCCGCGGTACAATGAGCAGTTCTTC	CASTPRYNEQFF
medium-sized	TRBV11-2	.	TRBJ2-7	TGTGCCAGCAGCTTCTCGGACCAATCCTACGAGCAGTACTTC	CASSFSDQSYEQYF
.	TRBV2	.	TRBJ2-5	TGTGCCAGCACTGGAGCCACGGCGACCCAGTACTTC	CASTGATATQYF
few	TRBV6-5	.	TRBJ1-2	TGTGCCAGCCCTGACAGGTTCTGCTACACCTTC	CASPDRFCYTF
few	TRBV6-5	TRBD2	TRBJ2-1	TGTGCCAGCAGTTACTTGGCTAGCGGGCCTCCCTATAATGAGCAGTTCTTC	CASSYLASGPPYNEQFF
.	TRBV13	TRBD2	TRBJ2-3	TGTGCCAGCAGCTCAATCCGGGGGGAACAGTATTTT	CASSSIRGEQYF
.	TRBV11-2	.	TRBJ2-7	TGTACCAGCAGCTTAGGGTTTTTCGGGGGCGAGCAGTACTTC	CTSSLGFFGGEQYF
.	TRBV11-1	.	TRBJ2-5	TGTGCCTGTAGCTTACGGGCAGCGGCCTTTCGAGAGACCCAGTACTTC	CACSLRAAAFRETQYF
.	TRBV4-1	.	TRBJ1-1	TGCGCCTGCAGGCATGCCGGGAACACTGAAGCTTTCTTT	CACRHAGNTEAFF
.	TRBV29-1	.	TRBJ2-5	TGCACCGCTTCGGGCAGGGGTGACGAGACGCAGTACTTC	CTASGRGDETQYF
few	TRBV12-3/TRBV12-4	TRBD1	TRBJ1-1	TGTGCCAGCAGTTTTCGTCCGACAGGGATTAACACTGAAGCTTTCTTT	CASSFRPTGINTEAFF